Listed below are T cell receptor beta chains from one sample, sequenced in a study of shared clonotypes between healthy human individuals. The assay was immunoSEQ multiplex PCR, and TCRdb's table has in-frame clones only and misses some. In the table there are 2 million to 2.5 million clones, approximately 93% of which are singletons. Material: naive CD4+ T cells from PBMCs. These receptors all come from a young man in good health. Some clones in this sample may be carry-over from other donors' samples. Both conserved end residues are part of each CDR3. The order of the fields is clone size, D gene, J gene, V gene, CDR3 DNA, CDR3 protein. The D gene is left open where the match is weak. Not every row has a clone size; where given, it reads once, few, many or a size class.

-	-	TRBJ1-2	TRBV28	TGTGCCAGCAGTGTTAGGTTAAAATCCTTCTATGGCTACACCTTC	CASSVRLKSFYGYTF
-	TRBD1	TRBJ2-7	TRBV6-5	TGTGCCAGCAGGGGGGACAGGGTGGAGTGGCAGTACTTC	CASRGDRVEWQYF
-	-	TRBJ2-7	TRBV7-9	TGTGCCAGCAGCTCGAGGGCAAACGACTACGAGCAGTACTTC	CASSSRANDYEQYF
-	-	TRBJ1-2	TRBV9	TGTGCCAGCAGCGCTCTGGGGTGGACGGCGTATGGCTACACCTTC	CASSALGWTAYGYTF
once	TRBD2	TRBJ2-1	TRBV12-5	TGTGCTAGTGGCCGAGGATCTAGCGGGGGAATGTACAATGAGCAGTTCTTC	CASGRGSSGGMYNEQFF
-	TRBD2	TRBJ2-7	TRBV6-1	TGTGCCAGCAGTGAATTGGGACTAGCGGGGTCCTACGAGCAGTACTTC	CASSELGLAGSYEQYF
-	-	TRBJ1-1	TRBV6-5	TGTGCCAGCAGTTTTGACAGGAACACTGAAGCTTTCTTT	CASSFDRNTEAFF
-	TRBD2	TRBJ2-6	TRBV5-1	TGCGCCAGCAGCCCCCGGGCGTCAAAAGCGGGAGCAGGGGCCAACGTCCTGACTTTC	CASSPRASKAGAGANVLTF
few	-	TRBJ1-2	TRBV5-1	TGCGCCAGCAGCAGGGACGGAAGGAACTATGGCTACACCTTC	CASSRDGRNYGYTF
few	-	TRBJ2-3	TRBV11-3	TGTGCCAGCAGCTTAGGTGAAGATACGCAGTATTTT	CASSLGEDTQYF
-	-	TRBJ2-1	TRBV14	TGTGCCAGCAGCCCGCTTGGCGGGGCCGCGGAGCAGTTCTTC	CASSPLGGAAEQFF
-	TRBD1	TRBJ2-7	TRBV5-6	TGTGCCAGCAGCTCGGACAGGGGGACCTACGAGCAGTACTTC	CASSSDRGTYEQYF
-	-	TRBJ1-3	TRBV7-2	TGTGCCAGCAGCCTGGGGTCCTGGGGAAACACCATATATTTT	CASSLGSWGNTIYF
-	TRBD1	TRBJ1-2	TRBV15	TGTGCCACAAAACTACAGGGGGGTTACTATGGCTACACCTTC	CATKLQGGYYGYTF
-	TRBD1	TRBJ1-2	TRBV6-5	TGTGCCGTTCGCCGGGACAGGGGCGCGGGGTATGGCTACACCTTC	CAVRRDRGAGYGYTF
-	TRBD2	TRBJ2-1	TRBV18	TGTGCCAGCTCACCACCGGCGGGAGAAAGCTATGAGCAGTTCTTC	CASSPPAGESYEQFF
-	-	TRBJ1-1	TRBV15	TGTGCCACCAGCAGAGATCAAGGGCTTGAAGCTTTCTTT	CATSRDQGLEAFF
-	TRBD2	TRBJ2-3	TRBV9	TGTGCCAGCAGCGTAGGGCCCCTACTAGCGGGCTTTGGAGATACGCAGTATTTT	CASSVGPLLAGFGDTQYF
-	TRBD1	TRBJ1-1	TRBV2	TGTGCCAGCAGTGAGGCAGGGGGCCCTACCGAAGCTTTCTTT	CASSEAGGPTEAFF
few	TRBD1	TRBJ1-2	TRBV30	TGTGCCTGGACCTACAGGGGGCAAAAATTTGACTACACCTTC	CAWTYRGQKFDYTF
-	TRBD2	TRBJ2-3	TRBV7-2	TGTGCCAGCAGCTCCCGGACTAGCGGCACAGATACGCAGTATTTT	CASSSRTSGTDTQYF
once	-	TRBJ2-7	TRBV7-9	TGTGCCAGCAGCCGGGCCGAGGGGGGGCGAGGATTCTCCTACGAGCAGTACTTC	CASSRAEGGRGFSYEQYF
-	-	TRBJ2-2	TRBV11-1	TGTGCCAGCAGCCATGCTTGGGGCCCATCGGGGACCGGGGAGCTGTTTTTT	CASSHAWGPSGTGELFF
-	TRBD1	TRBJ2-1	TRBV6-6	TGTGCCAGCAGTTACCGAGGACAGGGACCAGATGAGCAGTTCTTC	CASSYRGQGPDEQFF
-	-	TRBJ1-1	TRBV28	TGTGCCAGCAGTACAGGGTCCACTGAAGCTTTCTTT	CASSTGSTEAFF
-	TRBD1	TRBJ2-7	TRBV28	TGTGCCAGCAGTCCCGGGACAGGGATCTACGAGCAGTACTTC	CASSPGTGIYEQYF
-	-	TRBJ1-2	TRBV6-5	TGTGCCAGCAGTTACTCAGGGGGTTATGGCTACACCTTC	CASSYSGGYGYTF
-	TRBD1	TRBJ1-5	TRBV6-1	TGTGCCAGCAGTGCTCAGGGGGATCAGCCCCAGCATTTT	CASSAQGDQPQHF
-	-	TRBJ2-1	TRBV5-4	TGTGCCAGCAGCTTCGGGCCCCCTATTTACAATGAGCAGTTCTTC	CASSFGPPIYNEQFF
-	TRBD2	TRBJ2-7	TRBV2	TGTGCCAGCAGTGAGAGGTCCAGCGGGAGCTCCTACGAGCAGTACTTC	CASSERSSGSSYEQYF
-	TRBD1	TRBJ1-3	TRBV4-1	TGCGCCAGCAGCCAAGGGCCCCCACAGGGGGCTGGAGGAAACACCATATATTTT	CASSQGPPQGAGGNTIYF
-	-	TRBJ2-3	TRBV10-3	TGTGCCATCAGTGAGGGCGGCAGCACAGATACGCAGTATTTT	CAISEGGSTDTQYF
-	TRBD1	TRBJ2-7	TRBV2	TGTGCCAGCAGTGACCAGGGGGCCTCCTACGAGCAGTACTTC	CASSDQGASYEQYF
-	-	TRBJ2-2	TRBV7-3	TGTGCCAGCAGTTTGTTAGCACAGAACACCGGGGAGCTGTTTTTT	CASSLLAQNTGELFF
once	TRBD1	TRBJ1-4	TRBV29-1	TGCAGCGTTTATACACAGGGGGCAGGTGAAAAACTGTTTTTT	CSVYTQGAGEKLFF
few	-	TRBJ2-7	TRBV2	TGTGCCAGCACCAGGGCCTACGAGCAGTACTTC	CASTRAYEQYF
once	-	TRBJ1-4	TRBV28	TGTGCCAGCAGTTTAGTAGGGGTAAGCCGCAATGAAAAACTGTTTTTT	CASSLVGVSRNEKLFF
-	-	TRBJ2-3	TRBV30	TGTGCCTGGAGCCTAGGGCGGCCCACAGATACGCAGTATTTT	CAWSLGRPTDTQYF
once	-	TRBJ1-3	TRBV10-1	TGCGCCAGCAGTGAAGAGAGGGAGGGGCAGCTTGGTGGAAACACCATATATTTT	CASSEEREGQLGGNTIYF